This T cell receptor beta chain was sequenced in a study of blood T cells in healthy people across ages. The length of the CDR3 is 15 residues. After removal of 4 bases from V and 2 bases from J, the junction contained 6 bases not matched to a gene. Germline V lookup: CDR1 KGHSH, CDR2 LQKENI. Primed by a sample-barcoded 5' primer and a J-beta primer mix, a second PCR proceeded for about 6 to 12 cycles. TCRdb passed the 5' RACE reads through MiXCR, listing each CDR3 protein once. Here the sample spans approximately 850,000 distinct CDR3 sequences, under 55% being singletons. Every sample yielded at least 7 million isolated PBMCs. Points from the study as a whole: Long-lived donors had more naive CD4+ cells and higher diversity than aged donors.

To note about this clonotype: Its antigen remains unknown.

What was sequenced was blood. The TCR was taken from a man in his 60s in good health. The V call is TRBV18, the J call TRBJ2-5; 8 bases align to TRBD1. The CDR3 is CASSRTGSWQETQYF. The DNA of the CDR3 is TGTGCCAGCTCACGGACAGGGAGTTGGCAAGAGACCCAGTACTTC.